This T cell receptor beta chain was captured in a study of identical twins. MiXCR, run by TCRdb on the 5' RACE reads, gives a single entry per CDR3 protein. The sample contains a few hundred thousand distinct CDR3 sequences, 9% to 10% of which appear only once. CDR3 length: 15 amino acids. The V gene lost 5 bases and the J gene lost 3 bases, with 14 bases spanning the gap. This clonotype has just a few counts. The specimen sequenced was naive T cells sorted from blood. The clonotype comes from a woman aged 45-65 years in good health. The gene calls are TRBV12-3 or TRBV12-4 and TRBJ1-3, with D tentatively TRBD1 (5 bases). The CDR3 nucleotides read TGTGCCAGCAGTCCCCCGGGGGTGGGTGGAAACACCATATATTTT. Translated: CASSPPGVGGNTIYF.